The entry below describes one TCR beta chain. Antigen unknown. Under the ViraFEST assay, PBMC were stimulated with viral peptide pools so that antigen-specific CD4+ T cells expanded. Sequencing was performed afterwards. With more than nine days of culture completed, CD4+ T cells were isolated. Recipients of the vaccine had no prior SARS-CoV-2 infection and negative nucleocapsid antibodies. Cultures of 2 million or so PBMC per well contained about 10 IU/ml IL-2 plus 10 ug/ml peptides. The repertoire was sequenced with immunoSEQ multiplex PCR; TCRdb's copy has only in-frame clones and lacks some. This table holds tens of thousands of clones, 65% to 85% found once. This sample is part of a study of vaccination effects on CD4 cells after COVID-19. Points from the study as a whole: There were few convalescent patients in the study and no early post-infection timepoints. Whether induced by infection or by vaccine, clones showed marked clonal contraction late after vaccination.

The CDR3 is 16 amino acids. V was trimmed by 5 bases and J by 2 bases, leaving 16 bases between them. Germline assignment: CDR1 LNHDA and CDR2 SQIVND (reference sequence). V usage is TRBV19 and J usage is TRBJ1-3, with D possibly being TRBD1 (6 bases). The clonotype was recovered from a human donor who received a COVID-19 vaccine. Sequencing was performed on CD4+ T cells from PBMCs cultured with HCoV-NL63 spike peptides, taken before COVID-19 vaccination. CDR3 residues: CASSSSGVQPGNTIYF. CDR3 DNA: TGTGCCAGTAGTTCGTCAGGGGTTCAGCCTGGAAACACCATATATTTT.